This T cell receptor beta chain was documented in a study of identical twins. Study results and caveats: Twin pairs had excess sharing that was weaker in beta out-of-frame sequences.

The CDR3 loop spans 15 amino acids. Germline V CDR1 and CDR2: LGHDT, YNNKEL (reference sequence). V lost 1 base and J 4 bases, leaving 11 bases between the germline ends. As for this clonotype: What it recognizes is unknown.

Unique molecular identifiers were present on cDNA, and template switching added a universal primer site. Each CDR3 protein is one row after TCRdb ran MiXCR on the 5' RACE reads. Of about 530,000 distinct CDR3 sequences in the sample, 20% to 25% were seen once. The same sample was also used in a study of yellow fever vaccine responses in identical twins.

The specimen sequenced was CD4+ T cells sorted from blood. The TCR originated in a woman aged 18-30 years in good health. V is TRBV3-1 and J is TRBJ2-1; possible D gene TRBD1, 5 bases. The CDR3 here is CASSQGQTLYNEQFF. CDR3 nucleotide sequence: TGTGCCAGCAGCCAAGGACAGACCTTATACAATGAGCAGTTCTTC.